Following are 4 T cell receptor beta chains from one sample sequenced in a study of CD8 T cells in ankylosing spondylitis. TCRdb reprocessed the 5' RACE reads via MiXCR and lists one record per CDR3 protein. This table holds some 200,000 distinct CDR3 sequences, roughly 25% found once. The sequenced sample consisted of blood, either unsorted or a sorted T cell fraction (not recorded which). The receptors were gathered from a male donor with ankylosing spondylitis or in good health (not recorded which).

This chain links TRBV6-1 with TRBJ2-7, with TRBD2 matching over 9 bases. The V gene end was trimmed by 8 bases and the J gene end by 4 bases; junction bases not matched to a gene: 15. The CDR3 extends over 16 amino acids. Germline V CDR1 and CDR2: MNHNS, SASEGT. CDR3 coding DNA: TGTGCCAGCGGACCTCTTATTAGCGGGAGTGATTACGAGCAGTACTTC. Protein: CASGPLISGSDYEQYF.

The chain is built from TRBV20-1 and TRBJ2-5, with D perhaps TRBD1 (6 bases). This CDR3 is 16 amino acids long. V was clipped by 1 base and J by 1 base, with 16 bases between them. CDR1 DFQATT and CDR2 SNEGSKA come from the germline V gene (reference sequence). The DNA of the CDR3 is TGCAGTGCTAGAGTTCCTATGGACAGCACCCAAGAGACCCAGTACTTC. Amino acid sequence: CSARVPMDSTQETQYF.

The sample holds many counts of this clonotype. CDR3 sequence reads: CSAPRGSGTGELFF. For the CDR3, the DNA is TGCAGCGCCCCTCGGGGGAGCGGCACCGGGGAGCTGTTTTTT. The gene calls are TRBV29-1 and TRBJ2-2; possibly TRBD2 for D (6 bases). The germline V gene encodes CDR1 SQVTM and CDR2 ANQGSEA. This CDR3 has 14 amino acids. V dropped 7 bases and J dropped 4 bases, with 16 bases sitting between them.

This clonotype was seen repeatedly, ten times or more. The J gene is TRBJ2-3, the V gene TRBV5-1, with D possibly TRBD1 on 7 matching bases. CDR3 length: 16 residues. Looked up from germline, CDR1 is SGHRS and CDR2 is YFSETQ. The V end lost 6 bases, the J end lost 3 bases, and 20 bases lay between the germline ends. CDR3 in DNA: TGCGCCAGCACGACTAGATTTGGGACAGTGACAGATACGCAGTATTTT. This sequence encodes CASTTRFGTVTDTQYF.